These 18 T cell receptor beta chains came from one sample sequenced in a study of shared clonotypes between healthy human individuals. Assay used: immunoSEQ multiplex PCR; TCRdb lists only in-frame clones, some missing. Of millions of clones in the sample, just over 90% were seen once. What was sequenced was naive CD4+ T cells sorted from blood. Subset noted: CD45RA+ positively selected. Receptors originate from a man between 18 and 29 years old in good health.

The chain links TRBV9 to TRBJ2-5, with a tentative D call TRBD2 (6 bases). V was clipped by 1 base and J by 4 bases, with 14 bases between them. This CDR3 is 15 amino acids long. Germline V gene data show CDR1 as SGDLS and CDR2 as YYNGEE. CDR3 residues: CASSVTSFVAETQYF. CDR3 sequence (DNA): TGTGCCAGCAGCGTAACTAGCTTTGTTGCAGAGACCCAGTACTTC.

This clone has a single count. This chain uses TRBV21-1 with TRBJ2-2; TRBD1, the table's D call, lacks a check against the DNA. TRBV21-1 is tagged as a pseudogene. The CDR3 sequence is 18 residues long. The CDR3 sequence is CASSTERQGALDTGELFF. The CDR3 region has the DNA TGTGCCAGCAGCACCGAGAGACAGGGGGCGCTCGACACCGGGGAGCTGTTTTTT.

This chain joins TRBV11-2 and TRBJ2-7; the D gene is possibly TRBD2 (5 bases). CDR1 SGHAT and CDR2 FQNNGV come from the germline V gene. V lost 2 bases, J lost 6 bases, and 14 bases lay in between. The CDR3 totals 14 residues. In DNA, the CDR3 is TGTGCCAGCAGCTTACCCGGTATAGCGTTCGAGCAGTACTTC. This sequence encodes CASSLPGIAFEQYF.

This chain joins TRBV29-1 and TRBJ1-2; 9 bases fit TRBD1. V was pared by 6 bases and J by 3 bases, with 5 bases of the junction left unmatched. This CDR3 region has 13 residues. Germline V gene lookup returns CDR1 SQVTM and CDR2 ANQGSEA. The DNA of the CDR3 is TGCAGCGTGGGACAGGGATTAGACTATGGCTACACCTTC. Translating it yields CSVGQGLDYGYTF.

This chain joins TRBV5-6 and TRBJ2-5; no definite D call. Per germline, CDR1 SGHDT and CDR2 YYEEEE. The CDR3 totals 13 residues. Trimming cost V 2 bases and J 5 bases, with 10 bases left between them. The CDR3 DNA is TGTGCCAGCAGCTTACACGACGGGGAGACCCAGTACTTC. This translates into CASSLHDGETQYF.

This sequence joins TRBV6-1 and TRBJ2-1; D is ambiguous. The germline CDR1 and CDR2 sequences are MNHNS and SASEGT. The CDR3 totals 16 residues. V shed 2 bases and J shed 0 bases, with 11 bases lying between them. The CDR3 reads CASSEHRPSSYNEQFF. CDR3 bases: TGTGCCAGCAGTGAACACCGACCCAGCTCCTACAATGAGCAGTTCTTC.

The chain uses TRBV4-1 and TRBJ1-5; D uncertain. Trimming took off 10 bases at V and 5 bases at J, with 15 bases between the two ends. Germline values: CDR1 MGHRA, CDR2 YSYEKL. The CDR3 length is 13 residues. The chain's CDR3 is CATGPPWDQPQHF. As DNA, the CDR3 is TGCGCCACCGGACCCCCCTGGGATCAGCCCCAGCATTTT.

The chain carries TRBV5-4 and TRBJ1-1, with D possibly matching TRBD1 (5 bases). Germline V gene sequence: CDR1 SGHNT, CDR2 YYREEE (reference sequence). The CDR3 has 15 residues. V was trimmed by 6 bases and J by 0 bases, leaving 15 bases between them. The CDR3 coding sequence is TGTGCCAGCAACACGGGCGGGGCTATGAACACTGAAGCTTTCTTT. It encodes CASNTGGAMNTEAFF.

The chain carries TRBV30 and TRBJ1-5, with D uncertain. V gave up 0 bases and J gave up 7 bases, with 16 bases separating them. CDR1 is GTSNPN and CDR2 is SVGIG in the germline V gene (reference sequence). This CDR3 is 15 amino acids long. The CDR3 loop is CAWSVGPGSTQPQHF. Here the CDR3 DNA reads TGTGCCTGGAGTGTAGGTCCCGGCAGTACACAGCCCCAGCATTTT.

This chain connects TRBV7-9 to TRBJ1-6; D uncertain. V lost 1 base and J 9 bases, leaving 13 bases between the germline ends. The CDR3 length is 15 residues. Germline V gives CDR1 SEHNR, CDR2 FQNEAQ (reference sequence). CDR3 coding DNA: TGTGCCAGCAGCTTAGAACCGCTCAGAAGTTCACCCCTCCACTTT. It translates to CASSLEPLRSSPLHF.

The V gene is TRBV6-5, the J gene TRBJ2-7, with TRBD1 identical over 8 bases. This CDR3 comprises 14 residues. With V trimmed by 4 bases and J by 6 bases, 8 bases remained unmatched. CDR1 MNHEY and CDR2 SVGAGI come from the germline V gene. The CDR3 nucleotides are TGTGCCAGCAGTTCCTTGGACAGGGCGCCCGAGCAGTACTTC. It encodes CASSSLDRAPEQYF.

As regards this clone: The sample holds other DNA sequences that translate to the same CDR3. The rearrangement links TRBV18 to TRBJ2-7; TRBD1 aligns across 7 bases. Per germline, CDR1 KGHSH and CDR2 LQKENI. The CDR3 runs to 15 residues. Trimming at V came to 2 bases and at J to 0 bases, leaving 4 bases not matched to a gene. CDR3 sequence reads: CASSPTGVSSYEQYF. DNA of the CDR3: TGTGCCAGCTCACCAACAGGGGTCAGCTCCTACGAGCAGTACTTC. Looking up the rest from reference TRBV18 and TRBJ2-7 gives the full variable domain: NAGVMQNPRHLVRRRGQEARLRCSPMKGHSHVYWYRQLPEEGLKFMVYLQKENIIDESGMPKERFSAEFPKEGPSILRIQQVVRGDSAAYFCASSPTGVSSYEQYFGPGTRLTVT.

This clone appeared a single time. The CDR3 loop is CASSLAPSGVQETQYF. The CDR3 DNA follows: TGTGCCAGCAGCTTGGCCCCTAGCGGGGTCCAAGAGACCCAGTACTTC. This chain uses TRBV5-4 with TRBJ2-5; TRBD2 matches 9 bases. With 0 bases clipped from V and 1 base from J, the junction kept 4 bases outside the gene matches. From germline, CDR1 is SGHNT and CDR2 YYREEE (reference sequence). This CDR3 region has 16 residues.

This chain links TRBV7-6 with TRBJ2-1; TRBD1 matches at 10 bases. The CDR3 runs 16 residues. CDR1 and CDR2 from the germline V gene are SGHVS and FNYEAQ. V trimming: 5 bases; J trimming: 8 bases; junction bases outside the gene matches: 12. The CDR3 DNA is TGTGCCAGCAGCCTCCGTGTGACAGGGGGCTCGGATGAGCAGTTCTTC. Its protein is CASSLRVTGGSDEQFF.

The CDR3 coding sequence is TGTGCCAGCAGCCCGACAGGGTTGGGGACCCAGTACTTC. This sequence encodes CASSPTGLGTQYF. The V call is TRBV9, the J call TRBJ2-5; TRBD1 aligns across 7 bases. The CDR3 totals 13 residues. The J segment lost 7 bases and the V segment lost 4 bases, leaving 7 bases of the junction unmatched. In germline, CDR1 is SGDLS, CDR2 YYNGEE. Filled out from reference TRBV9 and TRBJ2-5, the complete variable domain reads DSGVTQTPKHLITATGQRVTLRCSPRSGDLSVYWYQQSLDQGLQFLIQYYNGEERAKGNILERFSAQQFPDLHSELNLSSLELGDSALYFCASSPTGLGTQYFGPGTRLLVL.

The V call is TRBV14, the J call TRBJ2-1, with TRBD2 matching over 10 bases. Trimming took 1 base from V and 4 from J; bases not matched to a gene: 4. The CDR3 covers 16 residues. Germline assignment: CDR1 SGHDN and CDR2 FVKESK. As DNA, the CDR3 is TGTGCCAGCAGCCAAGTATCTAGCGGGGGATACAATGAGCAGTTCTTC. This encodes CASSQVSSGGYNEQFF.

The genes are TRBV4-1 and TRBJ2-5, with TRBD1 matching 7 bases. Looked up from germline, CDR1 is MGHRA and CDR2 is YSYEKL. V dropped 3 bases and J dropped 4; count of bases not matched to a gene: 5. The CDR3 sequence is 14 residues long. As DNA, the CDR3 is TGCGCCAGCAGCCACACAGGGGCTGGAGAGACCCAGTACTTC. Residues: CASSHTGAGETQYF.

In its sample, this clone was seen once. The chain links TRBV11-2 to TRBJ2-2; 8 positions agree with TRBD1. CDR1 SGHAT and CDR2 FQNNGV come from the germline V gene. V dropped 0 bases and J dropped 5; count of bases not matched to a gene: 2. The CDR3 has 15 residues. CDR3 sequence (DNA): TGTGCCAGCAGCTTAGACTGGACAGGGACCGGGGAGCTGTTTTTT. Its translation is CASSLDWTGTGELFF.